These T cell receptor beta chains were read from a single sample in a study of OX40 agonist ivuxolimab in advanced cancers. The method was immunoSEQ multiplex PCR; TCRdb's version includes in-frame clones alone and lacks a portion of them. The table has about 60,000 clones, 91% seen once. This sample comprised CD4+ or CD8+ T cells sorted from blood, obtained in a trial of the OX40 agonist ivuxolimab. The receptors here all came from an adult with an advanced solid tumor such as melanoma, head and neck, liver or kidney cancer. Each CDR3 is given with its conserved first and last residue. The order of the fields is CDR3 protein, J gene, V gene, clone size. Clone size is shown for a subset of rows, as once, few, many or a class of expanded clone.

CDR3aa: CAWSKVEYSGNTIYF; j_gene: TRBJ1-3; v_gene: TRBV30; abundance: .
CDR3aa: CAISSSPGGQGGSPLHF; j_gene: TRBJ1-6; v_gene: TRBV10-3; abundance: .
CDR3aa: CASSQASGRFEQYF; j_gene: TRBJ2-7; v_gene: TRBV18; abundance: .
CDR3aa: CASSYLGVGKNTEAFF; j_gene: TRBJ1-1; v_gene: TRBV6-5; abundance: .
CDR3aa: CASSSTTQGLFF; j_gene: TRBJ1-4; v_gene: TRBV28; abundance: .
CDR3aa: CATSRVGHPNPSTEAFF; j_gene: TRBJ1-1; v_gene: TRBV15; abundance: once
CDR3aa: CASSDGGAVIDEKLFF; j_gene: TRBJ1-4; v_gene: TRBV2; abundance: .
CDR3aa: CASSPRDRNNYGYTF; j_gene: TRBJ1-2; v_gene: TRBV18; abundance: .
CDR3aa: CASSPRLARNEQYF; j_gene: TRBJ2-7; v_gene: TRBV27; abundance: .
CDR3aa: CASSPTTGNYAFF; j_gene: TRBJ1-1; v_gene: TRBV6-5; abundance: .
CDR3aa: CAWSAGGHSYNEQFF; j_gene: TRBJ2-1; v_gene: TRBV30; abundance: .
CDR3aa: CASSAGQTGYTF; j_gene: TRBJ1-2; v_gene: TRBV7-9; abundance: .
CDR3aa: CASSPGQGRETQYF; j_gene: TRBJ2-5; v_gene: TRBV10-1; abundance: .
CDR3aa: CSVSEQYF; j_gene: TRBJ2-7; v_gene: TRBV29-1; abundance: .
CDR3aa: CASSVTSGGWPNEQFF; j_gene: TRBJ2-1; v_gene: TRBV19; abundance: .
CDR3aa: CASGLGGPWYEQYF; j_gene: TRBJ2-7; v_gene: TRBV12-5; abundance: .
CDR3aa: CASSESGTGPYEQYF; j_gene: TRBJ2-7; v_gene: TRBV10-2; abundance: once
CDR3aa: CASSLSPGLAGGENIQYF; j_gene: TRBJ2-4; v_gene: TRBV5-1; abundance: .
CDR3aa: CASSSPTSGQETQYF; j_gene: TRBJ2-5; v_gene: TRBV5-5; abundance: .
CDR3aa: CASSPSGGKYEQYF; j_gene: TRBJ2-7; v_gene: TRBV5-5; abundance: .
CDR3aa: CASGIGDSYEQYF; j_gene: TRBJ2-7; v_gene: TRBV27; abundance: once
CDR3aa: CASSELAGASYEQYF; j_gene: TRBJ2-7; v_gene: TRBV6-1; abundance: .
CDR3aa: CASSKLGDPPGDYSNQPQHF; j_gene: TRBJ1-5; v_gene: TRBV21-1; abundance: .
CDR3aa: CAWSTGTPYEQYF; j_gene: TRBJ2-7; v_gene: TRBV30; abundance: .
CDR3aa: CASSQDLRSSSTGELFF; j_gene: TRBJ2-2; v_gene: TRBV4-3; abundance: .
CDR3aa: CASSEARWRSSYEQYF; j_gene: TRBJ2-7; v_gene: TRBV2; abundance: .
CDR3aa: CASSLAGPTQYF; j_gene: TRBJ2-3; v_gene: TRBV5-6; abundance: .
CDR3aa: CASSLAGLNTEAFF; j_gene: TRBJ1-1; v_gene: TRBV11-2; abundance: .
CDR3aa: CAWRTPGSRSGNTIYF; j_gene: TRBJ1-3; v_gene: TRBV30; abundance: .
CDR3aa: CASSRTGLGYNEQFF; j_gene: TRBJ2-1; v_gene: TRBV2; abundance: .
CDR3aa: CASSLVEGDTQYF; j_gene: TRBJ2-3; v_gene: TRBV7-2; abundance: .
CDR3aa: CASSRRDREDYGYTF; j_gene: TRBJ1-2; v_gene: TRBV5-5; abundance: .
CDR3aa: CASSPTSANSYNEQFF; j_gene: TRBJ2-1; v_gene: TRBV5-1; abundance: .
CDR3aa: CASSFNRGRTEAFF; j_gene: TRBJ1-1; v_gene: TRBV5-4; abundance: .
CDR3aa: CASSIESRSTDTQYF; j_gene: TRBJ2-3; v_gene: TRBV19; abundance: .
CDR3aa: CASSLMGAGWYEQYF; j_gene: TRBJ2-7; v_gene: TRBV7-2; abundance: .
CDR3aa: CASSTGIQPQHF; j_gene: TRBJ1-5; v_gene: TRBV6-1; abundance: few
CDR3aa: CASSLTDENYGYTF; j_gene: TRBJ1-2; v_gene: TRBV6-5; abundance: .